This T cell receptor beta chain was recorded in a study of blood T cells in healthy people across ages (dated by TCRdb to the mid-2010s). Broadly, across the study: Template switching captured roughly one uniquely barcoded TCR beta cDNA molecule per two T cells in model experiments. To avoid experimental bias, donors of different ages were randomly spread across the sequencing lanes. Donors were grouped into four age groups: young (average approximately 15 years), middle-aged (roughly 40), aged (around 56) and long-lived (approximately 78). Using deep sequencing normalized with unique cDNA molecular identifiers, the study measured how TCR beta repertoire diversity changes with age. For two donors (one aged 18 to 30 and one aged 80 or older), the study analyzed two additional independent replicas of 1 million unique cDNA reads from the same blood draw. The study at large found these results: A strong correlation was found between observed TCR beta diversity and the percentage of naive T cells measured by flow cytometry. Conclusive comparison of naive and antigen-experienced compartments was prevented by the profiling of bulk unsorted PBMCs. Observed TCR beta diversity per million T cells fell roughly linearly with age, and a significant reduction was already apparent by age roughly 40. The long-lived group showed more naive CD4+ T cells, fewer expanded clones and increased TCR diversity than the aged group, suggesting age selection. Donor CMV infection status was unknown, potentially confounding age-related changes in expanded clonotypes. Estimates of total diversity based on one million sequenced T cells were regarded as lower bounds and as underestimates.

The method behind the library was 5' RACE. The second PCR ran for about 6 to 12 cycles and used a J-beta primer mix along with a sample-barcoded 5' primer. A unique molecular identifier was introduced onto each TCR beta cDNA molecule by a template-switch 5' adaptor carrying 12 random nucleotides. Each sample yielded at least 2.5 million CDR3-containing paired-end reads. First-strand cDNA was synthesized from all RNA with the Mint cDNA synthesis kit, primed by a TRBC-specific oligonucleotide. Following uracil-DNA glycosylase treatment, all cDNA underwent a first 18-cycle PCR with the universal primers M1SS and BC2_uni_R. The original methods were these. For normalization, 1 million high-quality reads were randomly selected from each sample, with every read carrying a distinct molecular identifier. Reads sharing molecular identifiers were discarded rather than binned into consensus sequences. MiTCR, with a Q25 quality threshold and the strictest error-elimination algorithm, was used for CDR3 identification, clonotype clustering and error correction. A nonparametric unseen species model with Euler transformation was used to estimate lower-bound total TCR beta diversity. TCRdb applied fastp at Q25 and MiXCR to the public reads, then kept only in-frame beta chains. Identical CDR3 proteins give one entry, which carries the most common genes and DNA. Here the V and J calls rest on TCRdb's processing, not on the authors' analysis. This sample has 1.8 million or so distinct CDR3 sequences in its table, and 39% of those were observed once. The ten top clones hold around 23% of the sample.

The germline V gene sets CDR1 to SGHAT and CDR2 to FQNNGV. The CDR3 holds 22 amino acids from the cysteine to the phenylalanine. The kept DNA is CDR3 alone, 66 bases in frame from the first base. From V the trimming removes 0 bases and from J it removes 4 bases, while the gene matches leave 25 bases of the junction unaccounted for. This clonotype was seen a handful of times. What this receptor recognizes is not known. No much larger clone is present one base from it, and per-base qualities are unavailable. The approximately 39 donors, aged about 6 to 95 years, were systemically healthy Caucasian individuals from Russia. Around 9.9 milliliters of peripheral blood were collected from each donor into EDTA-treated Vacutainer tubes. Ficoll-Paque density-gradient centrifugation was used to isolate PBMCs, with at least 7 million per sample. Total RNA was extracted from PBMCs with Trizol reagent, with at least 5 micrograms obtained per sample. For every donor, flow cytometry on a PBMC aliquot measured the percentage of naive CD45RAhigh/CD27high T cells.

The TCR originated in a human donor in good health. This receptor chain uses TRBV11-2 and TRBJ2-5, with 8 bases matching TRBD1. Material: blood. The DNA sequence follows: TGTGCCAGCAGCTTAGAACCGGGACAGGCTGAGGGATTTGTTGGGCTAGTAGAGACCCAGTACTTC. It is translated as CASSLEPGQAEGFVGLVETQYF. Full variable domain (CDR3 extended with the reference TRBV11-2 and TRBJ2-5 proteins): EAGVAQSPRYKIIEKRQSVAFWCNPISGHATLYWYQQILGQGPKLLIQFQNNGVVDDSQLPKDRFSAERLKGVDSTLKIQPAKLEDSAVYLCASSLEPGQAEGFVGLVETQYFGPGTRLLVL.